What follows are 5 T cell receptor beta chains derived from one specimen sequenced in a study of T cells in Graves' hyperthyroidism and ophthalmopathy. There were TCR beta CDR3 regions amplified from RNA transcripts. Primed by the HTBI set, a first-round RT-PCR was run on the TCR CDR3. Via MiXCR, TCRdb re-called the multiplex PCR reads, giving one row per CDR3 protein. The sample has about 710,000 distinct CDR3 sequences, 15% to 20% seen once; the top ten hold 8.4%. Sequenced: blood. The receptor set was obtained from a man aged 18 to 29 with Graves' hyperthyroidism.

In its sample, this clonotype was seen many times. The chain is built from TRBV5-5 and TRBJ2-5; TRBD1 agrees at 10 bases. CDR1 and CDR2 from the germline V gene are SGHKS and YYEKEE (reference sequence). This CDR3 region has 16 residues. V trimming: 5 bases; J trimming: 6 bases; junction bases outside the gene matches: 13. CDR3 nucleotides: TGTGCCAGCAGGGGGACGGGACAGGGGATGAGGCAGACCCAGTACTTC. Encoded protein: CASRGTGQGMRQTQYF.

This clonotype showed up just a few times. The J gene is TRBJ2-1, the V gene TRBV7-6, with D perhaps TRBD1 (6 bases). The germline V gene has CDR1 SGHVS and CDR2 FNYEAQ. Trimming cost V 5 bases and J 2 bases, with 16 bases left between them. The CDR3 is 16 amino acids. The CDR3 protein is CASSPQGYEAYNEQFF. In nucleotides, the CDR3 is TGTGCCAGCAGCCCCCAGGGGTATGAGGCCTACAATGAGCAGTTCTTC.

The chain has TRBV5-1 and TRBJ2-5; D might be TRBD1 (6 bases). The V gene's germline CDR1 is SGHRS and CDR2 YFSETQ. This CDR3 spans 15 amino acids. Trimming removed 4 bases at V and 9 bases at J, with 22 bases between. The CDR3 sequence: CASSVGATGEWSQYF. The CDR3 nucleotides are TGCGCCAGCAGCGTGGGGGCCACTGGAGAGTGGTCCCAGTACTTC.

Written as DNA, the CDR3 is TGTGCCATCAGAGAGGGCCCGAACACCGGGGAGCTGTTTTTT. Its translation: CAIREGPNTGELFF. The chain combines TRBV10-3 with TRBJ2-2; D is possibly TRBD2 (5 bases). Germline V lookup: CDR1 ENHRY, CDR2 SYGVKD. The germline V and J ends were trimmed by 6 bases and 0 bases, with 8 bases remaining between them. The CDR3 contains 14 residues.

This clonotype has a count of ten or more. This chain uses TRBV2 with TRBJ2-3, with TRBD2 matching 8 bases. The junction had 15 bases not matched to a gene; V was cut back by 4 bases and J by 0 bases. The germline gives CDR1 SNHLY, CDR2 FYNNEI. The CDR3 has 19 amino acids. The CDR3 sequence: CASSVPGRAAGESTDTQYF. The CDR3 DNA reads TGTGCCAGCAGTGTGCCAGGAAGGGCAGCGGGAGAAAGCACAGATACGCAGTATTTT. Supplemented by reference TRBV2 and TRBJ2-3, the full variable domain reads EPEVTQTPSHQVTQMGQEVILRCVPISNHLYFYWYRQILGQKVEFLVSFYNNEISEKSEIFDDQFSVERPDGSNFTLKIRSTKLEDSAMYFCASSVPGRAAGESTDTQYFGPGTRLTVL.